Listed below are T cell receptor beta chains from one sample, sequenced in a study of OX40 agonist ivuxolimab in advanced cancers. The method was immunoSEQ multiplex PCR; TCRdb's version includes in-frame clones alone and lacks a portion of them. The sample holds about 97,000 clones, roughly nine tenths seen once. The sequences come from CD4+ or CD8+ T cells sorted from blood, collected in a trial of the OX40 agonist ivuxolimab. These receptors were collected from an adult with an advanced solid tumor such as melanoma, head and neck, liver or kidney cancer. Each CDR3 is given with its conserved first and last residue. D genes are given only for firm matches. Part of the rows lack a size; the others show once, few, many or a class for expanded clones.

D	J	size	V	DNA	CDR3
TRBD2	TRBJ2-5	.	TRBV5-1	TGCGCCAGCAGCTTGGGCGGGACTAGCGCATCAGAGACCCAGTACTTC	CASSLGGTSASETQYF
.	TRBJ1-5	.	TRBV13	TGTGCCAGCAGCTTAGGTTCCGGGACCATCAATCAGCCCCAGCATTTT	CASSLGSGTINQPQHF
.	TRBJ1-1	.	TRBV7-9	TGTGCCAGCAGCTTAGGTGAAATAGGGATCTCTGAAGCTTTCTTT	CASSLGEIGISEAFF
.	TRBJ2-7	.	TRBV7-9	TGTGCCAGCAGCTTAGAGAGCTACGAGCAGTACTTC	CASSLESYEQYF
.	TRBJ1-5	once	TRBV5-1	TGCGCCAGCACCCAGGGGAGCAATCAGCCCCAGCATTTT	CASTQGSNQPQHF
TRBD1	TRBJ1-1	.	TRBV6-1	TGTGCCAGCAGTCTTGGGGGGGACAGAAGGACTGAAGCTTTCTTT	CASSLGGDRRTEAFF
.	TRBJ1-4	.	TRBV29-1	TGCAGCGTTGGGGATCAGGGGACTAATGAAAAACTGTTTTTT	CSVGDQGTNEKLFF
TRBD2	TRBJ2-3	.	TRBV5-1	TGCGCCAGCAGCTCCGCTAGCGGTACCACAGATACGCAGTATTTT	CASSSASGTTDTQYF
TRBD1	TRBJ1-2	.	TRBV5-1	TGCGCCAGCAGCTTCTTGCTAGGAGGGGGCGCAAGGGGCTACACCTTC	CASSFLLGGGARGYTF
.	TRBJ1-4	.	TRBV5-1	TGCGCCAGCAGCTTTGGAATCCTGGTTGAAAAACTGTTTTTT	CASSFGILVEKLFF
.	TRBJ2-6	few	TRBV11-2	TGTGCCAGCAGCGCTCGGGGGGCCTCTGGGGCCAACGTCCTGACTTTC	CASSARGASGANVLTF
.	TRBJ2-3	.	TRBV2	TGTGCCAGCAGAAACCAGGGATCAGATACGCAGTATTTT	CASRNQGSDTQYF
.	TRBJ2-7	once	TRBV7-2	TGTGCCAGCAGCTTCTCGGGACCACACACGGAGCAGTACTTC	CASSFSGPHTEQYF
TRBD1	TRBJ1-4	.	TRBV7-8	TGTGCCAGCAGCTCCCGACAGGGAAAACTGTTTTTT	CASSSRQGKLFF
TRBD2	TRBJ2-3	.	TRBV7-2	TGTGCCAGCAGCTCGAGAGCGGGAGGGTCTAGCACAGATACGCAGTATTTT	CASSSRAGGSSTDTQYF
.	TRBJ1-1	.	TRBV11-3	TGTGCCAGCAGCCTCTCCCGGGACACTGAAGCTTTCTTT	CASSLSRDTEAFF
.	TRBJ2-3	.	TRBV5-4	TGTGCCAGCAGCTCCCGACGGGGCACAGATACGCAGTATTTT	CASSSRRGTDTQYF
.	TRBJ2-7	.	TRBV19	TGTGCCAGTAGTAACAGGGTGGGCGAGCAGTACTTC	CASSNRVGEQYF
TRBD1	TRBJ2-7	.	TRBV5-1	TGCGCCAGCAGCTTTAACAGGGGCGCCTACGAGCAGTACTTC	CASSFNRGAYEQYF
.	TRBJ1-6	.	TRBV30	TGTGCCTGGAGTGTACTTGTAGTTCAGAATTCACCCCTCCACTTT	CAWSVLVVQNSPLHF
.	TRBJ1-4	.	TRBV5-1	TGCGCCAGCAGCTTGACCGGGAAAGAAAAACTGTTTTTT	CASSLTGKEKLFF
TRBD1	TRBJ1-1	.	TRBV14	TGTGCCAGCAGCCAAGCCATGTGGTGGACAGGGATGTCGAACACTGAAGCTTTCTTT	CASSQAMWWTGMSNTEAFF
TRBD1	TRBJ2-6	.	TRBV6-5	TGTGCCAGCAGTTCGGGACAGGCCTCTGGGGCCAACGTCCTGACTTTC	CASSSGQASGANVLTF
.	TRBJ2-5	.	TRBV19	TGTGCCAGTAGTATAACGCCTTTAGAGACCCAGTACTTC	CASSITPLETQYF
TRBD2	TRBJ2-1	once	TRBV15	TGTGCCACCAGCAGAGCCCTAGCGGGAGGTGTCAATGAGCAGTTCTTC	CATSRALAGGVNEQFF
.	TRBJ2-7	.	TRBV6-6	TGTGCCAGCAGTTCGCCCGGGAGCCTTCAGGGTTACGAGCAGTACTTC	CASSSPGSLQGYEQYF
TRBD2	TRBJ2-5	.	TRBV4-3	TGCGCCAGCAGTCTAGCGGTCCAAGAGACCCAGTACTTC	CASSLAVQETQYF
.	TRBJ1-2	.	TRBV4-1	TGCGCCAGCAGCCAAGTAATTCTTGCCGACAAAGGCTATGGCTACACCTTC	CASSQVILADKGYGYTF
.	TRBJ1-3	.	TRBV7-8	TGTGCCAGCAGCTTTCAGGGTGGAAACACCATATATTTT	CASSFQGGNTIYF
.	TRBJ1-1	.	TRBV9	TGTGCCAGCAGCAGACGCGGGAACACTGAAGCTTTCTTT	CASSRRGNTEAFF
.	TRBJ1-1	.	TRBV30	TGTGCCTGGAGTGCCCAGGGATGGTATCCTGAAGCTTTCTTT	CAWSAQGWYPEAFF